This entry lists 13 T cell receptor beta chains sequenced from one sample in a study of CD8 T cells in ankylosing spondylitis. TCRdb processed the 5' RACE reads anew with MiXCR; each CDR3 protein has one entry. The sample carries fewer than 400,000 distinct CDR3 sequences, roughly 15% recorded once. What was sequenced was blood, either unsorted or a sorted T cell fraction (not recorded which). All receptors come from a male donor with ankylosing spondylitis or in good health (not recorded which).

This clonotype was observed many times. The chain recombines TRBV20-1 with TRBJ2-3, with a possible D match to TRBD2 (7 bases). V lost 1 base and J 1 base, leaving 9 bases between the germline ends. The CDR3 contains 14 residues. Per germline, CDR1 DFQATT and CDR2 SNEGSKA (reference sequence). CDR3 sequence: CSARAGGRTDTQYF. CDR3 coding DNA: TGCAGTGCTAGAGCGGGGGGCCGCACAGATACGCAGTATTTT.

V and J are TRBV11-1 and TRBJ2-2; 13 positions agree with TRBD2. The CDR3 totals 18 residues. V was pared by 1 base and J by 8 bases, with 10 bases of the junction left unmatched. CDR1 is SGHAT, CDR2 FQDESV, per germline (reference sequence). Here the CDR3 reads CASSLGSGLAGAGGELFF. CDR3 nucleotides: TGTGCCAGCAGCTTAGGGTCAGGACTAGCGGGAGCCGGAGGGGAGCTGTTTTTT.

V usage is TRBV2 and J usage is TRBJ2-4, with 9 bases matching TRBD1. From germline, CDR1 is SNHLY and CDR2 FYNNEI. J was trimmed by 0 bases and V by 6 bases; bases with no gene match: 9. The CDR3 has 17 residues. The DNA of the CDR3 is TGTGCCAGCAGGGGGACAGGGAAGGGGCAAGCCAAAAACATTCAGTACTTC. This encodes CASRGTGKGQAKNIQYF.

The V call is TRBV11-2, the J call TRBJ1-2; 8 bases align to TRBD1. The V segment lost 1 base and the J segment 4 bases; nucleotides outside the gene matches: 2. Germline V gene lookup returns CDR1 SGHAT and CDR2 FQNNGV. CDR3 length equals 14 residues. This CDR3 is CASSLGTGIYGYTF. The CDR3 bases are TGTGCCAGCAGCTTAGGGACAGGGATCTATGGCTACACCTTC.

The chain links TRBV7-2 to TRBJ2-5; D is ambiguous. This CDR3 has 13 residues. Germline CDR1 and CDR2: SGHTA and FQGNSA. Trimming took 7 bases from V and 2 from J, leaving 11 bases between them. CDR3 bases: TGTGCCAGCACCTCGACATCGCAAGAGACCCAGTACTTC. Its translation: CASTSTSQETQYF.

This sequence joins TRBV20-1 and TRBJ2-7; 7 positions agree with TRBD1. Per the germline V gene, CDR1 is DFQATT and CDR2 is SNEGSKA (reference sequence). This CDR3 has 15 amino acids. Trimming removed 6 bases from V and 0 bases from J; junction bases left unmatched: 11. The chain's CDR3 is CSALIGTASSYEQYF. The DNA for the CDR3 is TGCAGTGCCTTAATAGGGACAGCTAGCTCCTACGAGCAGTACTTC.

J is TRBJ2-2 and V is TRBV12-3 or TRBV12-4; D is possibly TRBD1 (6 bases). Trimming took 3 bases from V and 1 from J, leaving 9 bases between them. The CDR3 has 15 residues. In DNA, the CDR3 is TGTGCCAGCAGTTTCTCGGGACAGAACACCGGGGAGCTGTTTTTT. Amino acids: CASSFSGQNTGELFF.

This rearrangement joins TRBV3-1 to TRBJ1-5; unclear D gene. Germline V lookup: CDR1 LGHDT, CDR2 YNNKEL (reference sequence). The CDR3 is 16 amino acids. Trimming pared 0 bases from V and 4 bases from J, leaving 13 bases between. The CDR3 spells CASSQDGSARNQPQHF. CDR3 nucleotides: TGTGCCAGCAGCCAAGATGGTTCGGCGAGGAATCAGCCCCAGCATTTT. The full variable domain, completed using reference TRBV3-1 and TRBJ1-5, is DTAVSQTPKYLVTQMGNDKSIKCEQNLGHDTMYWYKQDSKKFLKIMFSYNNKELIINETVPNRFSPKSPDKAHLNLHINSLELGDSAVYFCASSQDGSARNQPQHFGDGTRLSIL.

The chain couples TRBV12-3 or TRBV12-4 to TRBJ2-7; 11 bases agree with TRBD1. V shed 8 bases and J 6 bases; nucleotides not matched to a gene: 3. The CDR3 has 12 residues. CDR3 sequence (DNA): TGTGCCAGCGGGACAGGGGGTGGCGAGCAGTACTTC. This sequence encodes CASGTGGGEQYF.

The V call is TRBV2, the J call TRBJ2-7, with 7 bases aligning to TRBD1. The CDR3 runs 13 residues. Germline assignment: CDR1 SNHLY and CDR2 FYNNEI. V lost 4 bases, J lost 3 bases, and 3 bases stayed unmatched. CDR3 protein: CASSGDRYYEQYF. The DNA for the CDR3 is TGTGCCAGCAGTGGGGACAGATACTACGAGCAGTACTTC.

The V and J genes are TRBV7-9 and TRBJ1-1; D remains ambiguous. Germline assignment: CDR1 SEHNR and CDR2 FQNEAQ (reference sequence). The V end lost 4 bases, the J end lost 4 bases, and 10 bases lay between the germline ends. CDR3 length equals 13 residues. For the CDR3, the DNA is TGTGCCAGCAGCTGGGAAGTGATCACTGAAGCTTTCTTT. Translation gives CASSWEVITEAFF.

This sequence joins TRBV29-1 and TRBJ2-5; D uncertain. Germline V gene sequence: CDR1 SQVTM, CDR2 ANQGSEA. V lost 2 bases and J 5 bases, leaving 15 bases between the germline ends. The CDR3 length is 14 residues. CDR3: CSVESGWGRETQYF. The CDR3 DNA reads TGCAGCGTTGAATCTGGGTGGGGAAGGGAGACCCAGTACTTC.

J is TRBJ2-7 and V is TRBV12-3 or TRBV12-4, with D possibly matching TRBD2 (7 bases). The CDR3 runs 14 residues. V lost 2 bases and J lost 4, with 12 bases in between. CDR3 residues: CASSLKGRGYEQYF. The CDR3 DNA follows: TGTGCCAGCAGTTTAAAGGGGAGGGGGTACGAGCAGTACTTC.